This entry concerns a single T cell receptor (beta chain). No antigen is known for it. Autoimmune disease history or systemic immunosuppression led to patients being barred. The CDR3 contains 15 residues. CDR1 and CDR2 from the germline V gene are SGHRS and YFSETQ. The V end was cut by 0 bases, the J end by 5 bases, with 13 bases between. This sample was included in a study of OX40 agonist ivuxolimab in advanced cancers. Background on the study: Patients were dosed intravenously with ivuxolimab at 0.01 to 10 mg/kg every 2 weeks.

The method was immunoSEQ multiplex PCR; TCRdb's version includes in-frame clones alone and lacks a portion of them. The sample includes fewer than 85,000 clones, around 92% of them seen just once. Study results and caveats: CD4+ and CD8+ blood T cells expanded clonally by week 6 at 0.1 to 3.0 mg/kg. CD4+ T cells averaged fewer expanded clones than CD8+ T cells.

The origin of this receptor is an adult with an advanced solid tumor such as melanoma, head and neck, liver or kidney cancer. The sequences come from CD4+ or CD8+ T cells sorted from blood, collected in a trial of the OX40 agonist ivuxolimab. The genes are TRBV5-1 and TRBJ2-3; D possibly corresponds to TRBD1 (6 bases). The CDR3 sequence: CASSLGGTQIDTQYF. In DNA form, the CDR3 reads TGCGCCAGCAGCTTGGGGGGGACACAGATAGATACGCAGTATTTT.